The rows below give T cell receptor beta chains drawn from one sample of a study of human T cells and chemical hapten exposure. Each CDR3 protein gets one entry after TCRdb re-called the 5' RACE reads with MiXCR. The profile shows some 150,000 distinct CDR3 sequences, approximately 4% of them singletons. The receptors shown here come from a female donor in good health. Both conserved end residues are part of each CDR3. A D gene is named only where the DNA matches it firmly. The size of a clone is reported for some rows only, either as once, few or many, or as a class for expanded clones.

v_gene,len,d_gene,abundance,j_gene,CDR3aa,CDR3nt
TRBV25-1,14,.,many,TRBJ1-6,CASSSTGSGSPLHF,TGTGCCAGCAGTAGCACAGGGTCAGGCTCACCCCTCCACTTT
TRBV3-1,14,TRBD1,many,TRBJ1-3,CASSPRTGENTIYF,TGTGCCAGCAGCCCCCGGACAGGGGAAAACACCATATATTTT
TRBV7-2,15,TRBD1,many,TRBJ1-1,CASSEGQLLNTEAFF,TGTGCCAGCAGCGAGGGACAGCTGCTGAACACTGAAGCTTTCTTT
TRBV12-3/TRBV12-4,17,.,few,TRBJ2-1,CASSRDLLGGSYNEQFF,TGTGCCAGCAGCAGGGACCTCCTCGGGGGCTCCTACAATGAGCAGTTCTTC
TRBV5-1,11,.,many,TRBJ1-1,CASTENTEAFF,TGCGCCAGCACCGAGAACACTGAAGCTTTCTTT
TRBV2,15,TRBD1,many,TRBJ1-1,CASSETGASNTEAFF,TGTGCCAGCAGTGAGACAGGGGCCTCGAACACTGAAGCTTTCTTT
TRBV18,16,.,.,TRBJ1-1,CASSRFEGRANTEAFF,TGTGCCAGCTCGCGATTCGAGGGACGGGCGAACACTGAAGCTTTCTTT
TRBV20-1,13,.,few,TRBJ2-5,CSAMDTGQETQYF,TGCAGTGCTATGGACACGGGCCAAGAGACCCAGTACTTC
TRBV3-1,16,.,few,TRBJ1-1,CASSQESGRWATEAFF,TGTGCCAGCAGCCAAGAGTCAGGACGGTGGGCGACTGAAGCTTTCTTT
TRBV12-3/TRBV12-4,17,TRBD2,many,TRBJ2-1,CASSTADLAAWDNEQFF,TGTGCCAGCAGCACAGCCGACCTAGCGGCCTGGGACAATGAGCAGTTCTTC
TRBV28,15,TRBD1,.,TRBJ2-7,CASSPAGQGNDEQYF,TGTGCCAGCAGTCCGGCCGGACAGGGGAACGACGAGCAGTACTTC
TRBV20-1,13,TRBD1,many,TRBJ1-4,CSAKTGGLEKLFF,TGCAGTGCTAAGACAGGGGGACTTGAAAAACTGTTTTTT
TRBV9,17,TRBD1,many,TRBJ2-3,CASSVVRDRASTDTQYF,TGTGCCAGCAGCGTAGTTCGGGACAGGGCTAGCACAGATACGCAGTATTTT
TRBV7-2,13,.,many,TRBJ1-1,CASSPGTDTEAFF,TGTGCCAGCAGCCCGGGGACCGACACTGAAGCTTTCTTT
TRBV24-1,14,.,many,TRBJ2-3,CATSGGSSTDTQYF,TGTGCCACCAGTGGGGGTTCTAGCACAGATACGCAGTATTTT
TRBV29-1,14,.,many,TRBJ2-3,CSVGRKFGTDTQYF,TGCAGCGTTGGTCGCAAGTTCGGCACAGATACGCAGTATTTT
TRBV3-1,13,.,many,TRBJ2-2,CASRSPGPGELFF,TGTGCCAGCAGATCACCGGGGCCCGGGGAGCTGTTTTTT
TRBV11-2,22,TRBD2,many,TRBJ2-1,CASSLVLAGGQHLPQSYNEQFF,TGTGCCAGCAGCTTAGTACTAGCGGGGGGACAACACCTCCCCCAGTCTTACAATGAGCAGTTCTTC
TRBV7-2,15,.,many,TRBJ2-7,CASSLRDSGPYEQYF,TGTGCCAGCAGCTTAAGAGATTCAGGTCCCTACGAGCAGTACTTC
TRBV25-1,13,.,many,TRBJ1-6,CASRSGMVSPLHF,TGTGCCAGCAGGTCGGGGATGGTATCACCCCTCCACTTT
TRBV20-1,16,TRBD2,many,TRBJ2-3,CSARRSTSEDTDTQYF,TGCAGTGCTAGAAGGTCCACTAGCGAAGACACAGATACGCAGTATTTT
TRBV7-9,15,.,many,TRBJ2-4,CASSRSLAGKNIQYF,TGTGCCAGCAGCCGCAGCCTAGCTGGCAAAAACATTCAGTACTTC
TRBV19,12,TRBD2,many,TRBJ2-5,CASGLARETQYF,TGTGCCAGCGGACTAGCGAGAGAGACCCAGTACTTC
TRBV7-2,14,.,many,TRBJ2-7,CASSLVEWGREQYF,TGTGCCAGCAGCTTAGTGGAATGGGGTCGCGAGCAGTACTTC
TRBV7-9,15,.,many,TRBJ2-2,CASSFKGGGAGELFF,TGTGCCAGCAGCTTCAAAGGGGGTGGAGCCGGGGAGCTGTTTTTT
TRBV3-1,14,.,few,TRBJ2-3,CASSQSPTTDTQYF,TGTGCCAGCAGCCAATCGCCCACGACAGATACGCAGTATTTT
TRBV6-2/TRBV6-3,15,.,many,TRBJ2-3,CASRSRTDFSDTQYF,TGTGCCAGTCGTTCCCGGACAGACTTCTCAGATACGCAGTATTTT